The source of this TCR beta chain is a study of patients and donors after allogeneic stem cell transplantation. Each CDR3 protein is one row after TCRdb ran MiXCR on the RT-PCR reads. The table shows 20,000 or so distinct CDR3 sequences, with around 4.5% occurring only once. This clonotype was recorded at least ten times. V lost 0 bases, J lost 6 bases, and 12 bases lay in between. This CDR3 has 15 residues. Germline V lookup: CDR1 SGHRS, CDR2 YFSETQ. The receptor was derived from a human donor who was either an allogeneic HSCT recipient or a stem cell or donor lymphocyte infusion donor (not recorded which). It is not recorded whose cells these are; they may come from a transplant donor. The chain uses TRBV5-1 and TRBJ2-2, with D possibly TRBD2 on 5 matching bases. Sequenced sample: blood, either unsorted or a sorted T cell fraction (not recorded which). DNA for the CDR3: TGCGCCAGCAGCTTGGTCCCCGGACTTGCCGGGGAGCTGTTTTTT. This codes for CASSLVPGLAGELFF.